Shown below are 26 T cell receptor beta chains from a single sample sequenced in a study of blood T cell repertoires in COVID-19. Only in-frame clones appear in the TCRdb table, and some are missing; sequencing was by immunoSEQ multiplex PCR. The table records approximately 20,000 clones, roughly 93% of them present only once. Source material: peripheral blood. All receptors derive from a human donor in a cohort sampled during active COVID-19.

The DNA for the CDR3 is TGTGCCAGCAGCGAGGGACAGGGCCAAGAGACCCAGTACTTC. Its protein is CASSEGQGQETQYF. The chain joins TRBV9 to TRBJ2-5; 9 nucleotides align to TRBD1. The junction had 1 base not matched to a gene; V was cut back by 3 bases and J by 1 base. The CDR3 is 14 residues long. Germline CDR1 and CDR2: SGDLS and YYNGEE.

This clone occurred once. The V call is TRBV7-9, the J call TRBJ1-4; D perhaps matches TRBD1 (6 bases). The CDR3 totals 14 residues. Germline V CDR1 and CDR2: SEHNR, FQNEAQ (reference sequence). With 3 bases removed from V and 4 bases from J, the gap between germline ends came to 9 bases. CDR3 protein: CASSFNRDNEKLFF. The DNA of the CDR3 is TGTGCCAGCAGCTTCAACAGGGATAATGAAAAACTGTTTTTT.

The gene calls are TRBV7-3 and TRBJ1-1, with a possible D match to TRBD1 (6 bases). The germline gives CDR1 SGHTA, CDR2 FQGTGA. V lost 3 bases and J 0 bases, leaving 8 bases between the germline ends. There are 14 residues in the CDR3. This chain's CDR3 is CASSFSGVNTEAFF. DNA of the CDR3: TGTGCCAGCAGCTTTTCAGGGGTGAACACTGAAGCTTTCTTT.

In its sample, this clone was seen a few times. The junction departs from the called germline gene at one end, perhaps through a read error. The chain has TRBV7-3 and TRBJ2-7, with D unclear. Germline CDR1 reads SGHTA; CDR2 reads FQGTGA. CDR3 length: 13 amino acids. The CDR3 DNA is TGTGCCAGCAGCTTAAGGCATGGCGGAGAGTTGCACTTC. Its protein product is CASSLRHGGELHF.

This clone is a singleton in its sample. This chain connects TRBV10-1 to TRBJ2-3, with D perhaps TRBD2 (5 bases). Per the germline V gene, CDR1 is WNHNN and CDR2 is SYGVQD (reference sequence). The CDR3 runs 14 residues. The V and J ends lost 3 bases and 0 bases respectively, with 7 bases between them. CDR3 coding DNA: TGCGCCAGCAGTGACTGGACTAGCACAGATACGCAGTATTTT. Its translation: CASSDWTSTDTQYF.

The rearrangement uses TRBV30 and TRBJ1-5; 7 bases map to TRBD1. The CDR3 has 16 residues. Germline V gene data show CDR1 as GTSNPN and CDR2 as SVGIG (reference sequence). V trimming: 3 bases; J trimming: 2 bases; junction bases outside the gene matches: 10. The CDR3 reads CAWSSPGGRGNQPQHF. CDR3 nucleotides: TGTGCCTGGAGCTCGCCAGGGGGACGGGGCAATCAGCCCCAGCATTTT.

This chain connects TRBV12-3 or TRBV12-4 to TRBJ1-1, with D uncertain. With 8 bases removed from V and 0 bases from J, the gap between germline ends came to 10 bases. The CDR3 runs to 13 residues. CDR3 residues: CASWSRMNTEAFF. CDR3 DNA: TGTGCCAGCTGGAGCCGAATGAACACTGAAGCTTTCTTT.

The V and J genes are TRBV5-1 and TRBJ1-1; 10 positions match TRBD1. The germline gives CDR1 SGHRS, CDR2 YFSETQ. Losses at the gene ends were 5 bases for V and 3 bases for J; bases not matched to a gene: 10. The CDR3 covers 16 residues. CDR3 residues: CASRPATGTGDTEAFF. The CDR3 DNA is TGCGCCAGCAGGCCAGCCACCGGGACAGGGGACACTGAAGCTTTCTTT.

A single count supports this clone. The gene calls are TRBV7-3 and TRBJ2-7; tentative D call: TRBD2 (5 bases). Trimming took off 2 bases at V and 1 base at J, with 15 bases between the two ends. This CDR3 is 16 amino acids long. The germline V gene has CDR1 SGHTA and CDR2 FQGTGA. The CDR3 DNA reads as TGTGCCAGCAGCTTATTCATCACGGGGAAATCCTACGAGCAGTACTTC. Translation: CASSLFITGKSYEQYF.

The chain recombines TRBV5-1 with TRBJ2-7; TRBD1 might be the D (5 bases). V dropped 0 bases and J dropped 2 bases, with 12 bases sitting between them. CDR1 and CDR2 from the germline V gene are SGHRS and YFSETQ. CDR3 length: 15 amino acids. CDR3 DNA sequence: TGCGCCAGCAGCTTGGGGACATCTTTAGCCTACGAGCAGTACTTC. This translates into CASSLGTSLAYEQYF.

The genes are TRBV27 and TRBJ2-1; TRBD1 is a possible D gene (6 bases). The CDR3 contains 17 residues. Germline lookup yields CDR1 MNHEY and CDR2 SMNVEV (reference sequence). The V gene lost 3 bases and the J gene lost 0 bases, with 15 bases spanning the gap. The CDR3 DNA sequence: TGTGCCAGCAGTTTCCGACAGGTCCAGAGCTCCTACAATGAGCAGTTCTTC. Translating gives CASSFRQVQSSYNEQFF.

The chain is built from TRBV7-2 and TRBJ2-5; D is uncertain. Trimming stripped 1 base from V and 5 bases from J, with 14 bases between. Germline lookup yields CDR1 SGHTA and CDR2 FQGNSA. The CDR3 is 15 amino acids. CDR3 protein: CASSLDYSPTETQYF. The CDR3 DNA reads as TGTGCCAGCAGCTTAGACTACTCCCCGACGGAGACCCAGTACTTC.

The V gene is TRBV7-2, the J gene TRBJ2-7, with D possibly TRBD2 on 7 matching bases. The CDR3 runs 14 residues. Germline CDR1 and CDR2: SGHTA and FQGNSA. Trimming left V 5 bases short and J 1 base short, with 12 bases between. CDR3 in amino acids: CASSPQGGSYEQYF. The CDR3 DNA sequence: TGTGCCAGCAGCCCACAGGGAGGGTCCTACGAGCAGTACTTC.

The chain joins TRBV7-3 to TRBJ2-3; perhaps TRBD2 as D (5 bases). Germline lookup yields CDR1 SGHTA and CDR2 FQGTGA. CDR3 length: 16 amino acids. The V end was cut by 0 bases, the J end by 2 bases, with 12 bases between. The CDR3, as DNA: TGTGCCAGCAGCTTAACGAGGCTAGCCTCCACAGATACGCAGTATTTT. Amino acid sequence: CASSLTRLASTDTQYF.

For the CDR3, the DNA is TGTGCCAGTAGTATCGAAGCAGGAATCTACAATGAGCAGTTCTTC. Protein: CASSIEAGIYNEQFF. The chain links TRBV19 to TRBJ2-1; D is ambiguous. The CDR3 has 15 residues. Trimming cost V 3 bases and J 3 bases, with 12 bases left between them. CDR1 and CDR2 (germline): LNHDA, SQIVND (reference sequence).

This chain connects TRBV27 to TRBJ2-3, with D unresolved. Germline V gene lookup returns CDR1 MNHEY and CDR2 SMNVEV (reference sequence). The CDR3 runs 14 residues. Trimming pared 3 bases from V and 4 bases from J, leaving 11 bases between. The CDR3 sequence: CASSFSRSADTQYF. The CDR3 DNA reads TGTGCCAGCAGTTTCTCCCGCAGCGCAGATACGCAGTATTTT.

J is TRBJ1-6 and V is TRBV2, with D possibly TRBD1 on 6 matching bases. CDR1 and CDR2 (germline): SNHLY, FYNNEI. CDR3 length: 11 residues. V lost 9 bases to trimming and J lost 8 bases, with 8 bases between them. For the CDR3, the DNA is TGTGCCAGTAGACAGGATTCACCCCTCCACTTT. Translated: CASRQDSPLHF. The entire variable domain, with the rest obtained from reference TRBV2 and TRBJ1-6, is as follows: EPEVTQTPSHQVTQMGQEVILRCVPISNHLYFYWYRQILGQKVEFLVSFYNNEISEKSEIFDDQFSVERPDGSNFTLKIRSTKLEDSAMYFCASRQDSPLHFGNGTRLTVT.

This chain connects TRBV7-9 to TRBJ1-5, with D possibly TRBD1 on 5 matching bases. V gave up 8 bases and J gave up 1 base, with 12 bases separating them. From germline, CDR1 is SEHNR and CDR2 FQNEAQ (reference sequence). This CDR3 region has 14 residues. This CDR3 is CASGLGASNQPQHF. CDR3 DNA sequence: TGTGCCAGCGGCCTTGGGGCAAGCAATCAGCCCCAGCATTTT.

The table lists this clone with a count of one. The chain is built from TRBV20-1 and TRBJ2-1; D gene uncertain. This CDR3 region has 11 residues. Looked up from germline, CDR1 is DFQATT and CDR2 is SNEGSKA (reference sequence). V was trimmed by 5 bases and J by 8 bases, leaving 10 bases between them. The CDR3 loop is CSARLLDEQFF. DNA of the CDR3: TGCAGTGCTCGACTCTTGGATGAGCAGTTCTTC.

The DNA for the CDR3 is TGTGCCAGCAGTAGAAAAGGGGGCAGAGCCAAAAACATTCAGTACTTC. As protein: CASSRKGGRAKNIQYF. This rearrangement joins TRBV21-1 to TRBJ2-4; the table's D call, TRBD1, was not checked against the DNA. TRBV21-1 is tagged as a pseudogene. This CDR3 has 16 amino acids.

This chain's CDR3 is CASQIWTGSNQPQHF. In DNA form, the CDR3 reads TGTGCCAGCCAAATTTGGACGGGGAGCAATCAGCCCCAGCATTTT. The gene calls are TRBV6-6 and TRBJ1-5; D ambiguous. Germline V gene sequence: CDR1 MNHNY, CDR2 SVGAGI (reference sequence). The CDR3 sequence is 15 residues long. V lost 8 bases, J lost 1 base, and 15 bases lay in between.

The chain recombines TRBV18 with TRBJ1-1; 9 bases match TRBD1. The V gene's germline CDR1 is KGHSH and CDR2 LQKENI. With V trimmed by 3 bases and J by 1 base, 3 bases remained unmatched. This CDR3 comprises 15 residues. The CDR3 region has the DNA TGTGCCAGCTCACCTAAACAGGGGGCGAACACTGAAGCTTTCTTT. Translating it yields CASSPKQGANTEAFF.

This clone was seen only a few times. This chain connects TRBV4-3 to TRBJ2-7, with 11 bases fitting TRBD1. The CDR3 spans 18 residues. Germline loops: CDR1 LGHNA, CDR2 YSLEER. J lost 2 bases, V lost 0 bases, and 9 bases had no gene match. The CDR3 bases are TGCGCCAGCAGCCAAGACTGGACAGGGGGCCGACACCCCTACGAGCAGTACTTC. This encodes CASSQDWTGGRHPYEQYF.

This clone was found once. The chain links TRBV27 to TRBJ1-5; no firm D call. V dropped 3 bases and J dropped 6 bases, with 3 bases sitting between them. Looked up from germline, CDR1 is MNHEY and CDR2 is SMNVEV (reference sequence). The CDR3 spans 11 residues. Written as DNA, the CDR3 is TGTGCCAGCAGTTTCTGTCAGCCCCAGCATTTT. Its translation is CASSFCQPQHF.

The rearrangement uses TRBV19 and TRBJ2-1; D is unclear. The ends were cut back, 5 bases at V and 8 bases at J, with 19 bases in the middle. The V gene's germline CDR1 is LNHDA and CDR2 SQIVND (reference sequence). CDR3 length: 15 amino acids. The CDR3 region is CASSLYSLMVDEQFF. The CDR3 DNA follows: TGTGCCAGTAGTCTTTACAGTCTTATGGTCGATGAGCAGTTCTTC. Full variable domain (outside the CDR3, taken from reference TRBV19 and TRBJ2-1): DGGITQSPKYLFRKEGQNVTLSCEQNLNHDAMYWYRQDPGQGLRLIYYSQIVNDFQKGDIAEGYSVSREKKESFPLTVTSAQKNPTAFYLCASSLYSLMVDEQFFGPGTRLTVL.

The chain combines TRBV7-3 with TRBJ2-3; TRBD1 aligns across 11 bases. The germline gives CDR1 SGHTA, CDR2 FQGTGA. This CDR3 contains 16 residues. The V segment lost 3 bases and the J segment 5 bases; nucleotides outside the gene matches: 7. CDR3 nucleotides: TGTGCCAGCAGCTTGGGAACGGGACAGGGGGTAGATACGCAGTATTTT. Translating it yields CASSLGTGQGVDTQYF.